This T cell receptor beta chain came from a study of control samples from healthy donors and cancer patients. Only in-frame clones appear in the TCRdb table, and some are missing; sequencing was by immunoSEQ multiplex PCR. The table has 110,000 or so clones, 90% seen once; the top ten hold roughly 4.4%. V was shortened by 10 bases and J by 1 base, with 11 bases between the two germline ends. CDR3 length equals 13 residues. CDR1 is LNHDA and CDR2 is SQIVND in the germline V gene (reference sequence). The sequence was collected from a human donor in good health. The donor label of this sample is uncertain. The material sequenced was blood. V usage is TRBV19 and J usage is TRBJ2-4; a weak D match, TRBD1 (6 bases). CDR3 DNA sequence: TGTGCCATCTCGCAGGGGGCCAAAAACATTCAGTACTTC. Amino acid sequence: CAISQGAKNIQYF.